This TCR beta chain was sequenced in a study of shared clonotypes between healthy human individuals. It was across several immunoSEQ plates that each subset's genomic DNA was evenly split. Here immunoSEQ multiplex PCR was the method, and the copy in TCRdb shows in-frame clones only, minus some. This table has about 2.1 million clones, 80% to 95% appearing once. Terminally differentiated effector memory CD45RA+ cells were excluded from the naive CD8 cells, which were CD45RO-negative and positively selected for CCR7. V lost 4 bases and J 9 bases, leaving 20 bases between the germline ends. Germline assignment: CDR1 SGHAT and CDR2 FQNNGV. The CDR3 runs to 15 residues.

The genes are TRBV11-2 and TRBJ2-3, with D perhaps matching TRBD2 (5 bases). The receptor comes from a man aged 18 to 29 in good health. Some clones in this sample may be carry-over from other donors' samples. The specimen sequenced was naive CD8+ T cells from PBMCs. CDR3 loop: CASSSSTSGRRTQYF. The CDR3, as DNA: TGTGCCAGCAGCTCCTCCACGAGCGGCCGGCGGACGCAGTATTTT.